One sample yielded the 29 T cell receptor beta chains listed below, sequenced in a study of blood T cell repertoires in COVID-19. Measured with immunoSEQ multiplex PCR; TCRdb has only the in-frame clones, and not every one. Of 360,000 or so clones listed, roughly 89% are singletons. Material: peripheral blood. All receptors come from a woman aged 55-69 years with COVID-19, enrolled during active disease.

The gene calls are TRBV6-2 or TRBV6-3 and TRBJ2-3; a possible D gene is TRBD2 (6 bases). Germline values: CDR1 MNHEY, CDR2 SVGEGT. CDR3 size: 17 residues. V lost 4 bases and J 3 bases, leaving 20 bases between the germline ends. The CDR3 DNA sequence: TGTGCCAGCAGTTGGTCATCCGTGTGGGGGGAGACAGATACGCAGTATTTT. Encoded protein: CASSWSSVWGETDTQYF.

The count of this clone is one. CDR3 in DNA: TGTGCCAGCAGTCACAGGGAGCCTCGCACTGAAGCTTTCTTT. It is translated as CASSHREPRTEAFF. This sequence joins TRBV7-9 and TRBJ1-1, with D possibly being TRBD1 (6 bases). The germline gives CDR1 SEHNR, CDR2 FQNEAQ (reference sequence). Trimming pared 6 bases from V and 4 bases from J, leaving 15 bases between. CDR3 length: 14 amino acids.

V is TRBV6-1 and J is TRBJ2-5, with 9 nucleotides matching TRBD2. Germline lookup yields CDR1 MNHNS and CDR2 SASEGT. This CDR3 has 16 amino acids. J gave up 1 base and V 2 bases, and 5 bases lay outside the gene matches. The CDR3, as DNA: TGTGCCAGCAGTGAATTAAGCGGGGGGCGCCAAGAGACCCAGTACTTC. It codes for CASSELSGGRQETQYF.

The V and J genes are TRBV28 and TRBJ2-4; 9 nucleotides agree with TRBD1. The CDR3 is made up of 15 amino acids. The V segment lost 7 bases and the J segment 4 bases; nucleotides outside the gene matches: 8. Germline V gene data show CDR1 as MDHEN and CDR2 as SYDVKM. The CDR3 coding sequence is TGTGCCAGCAACGTTTTAGGGACAGGGAAAAACATTCAGTACTTC. As protein: CASNVLGTGKNIQYF.

V usage is TRBV7-3 and J usage is TRBJ2-3, with D possibly being TRBD2 (6 bases). CDR1 and CDR2 (germline): SGHTA, FQGTGA. The CDR3 is made up of 14 amino acids. The V end lost 5 bases, the J end lost 2 bases, and 11 bases lay between the germline ends. The chain's CDR3 is CASSPGLPTDTQYF. CDR3 nucleotide sequence: TGTGCCAGCAGCCCGGGACTCCCCACAGATACGCAGTATTTT.

The chain links TRBV7-9 to TRBJ2-1; 13 positions match TRBD2. Germline V lookup: CDR1 SEHNR, CDR2 FQNEAQ (reference sequence). After removal of 6 bases from V and 8 bases from J, the junction contained 10 bases not matched to a gene. The CDR3 is 16 amino acids. CDR3 sequence (DNA): TGTGCCAGCAGTTTTCGACTAGCGGGGGGCGGAGATGAGCAGTTCTTC. This translates into CASSFRLAGGGDEQFF.

This clone was counted a few times. This chain uses TRBV11-2 with TRBJ1-3; D is unresolved. Trimming removed 5 bases at V and 0 bases at J, with 8 bases between. CDR1 is SGHAT and CDR2 is FQNNGV in the germline V gene. This CDR3 region has 14 residues. CDR3 sequence: CASSLGHSGNTIYF. CDR3 sequence (DNA): TGTGCCAGCAGCCTGGGCCACTCTGGAAACACCATATATTTT.

V and J are TRBV6-4 and TRBJ2-1; TRBD1 matches at 9 bases. Germline CDR1 reads MRHNA; CDR2 reads SNTAGT. This CDR3 spans 12 amino acids. V gave up 4 bases and J gave up 9 bases; unmatched junction bases: 1. CDR3 residues: CASSVTGGEQFF. As DNA, the CDR3 is TGTGCCAGCAGTGTGACAGGGGGTGAGCAGTTCTTC.

A single count supports this clone. The V call is TRBV5-1, the J call TRBJ1-1, with D hard to call. From germline, CDR1 is SGHRS and CDR2 YFSETQ. V was trimmed by 0 bases and J by 0 bases, leaving 9 bases between them. The CDR3 runs 15 residues. The DNA of the CDR3 is TGCGCCAGCAGCTTGGTCGGGGTGATGAACACTGAAGCTTTCTTT. Its translation is CASSLVGVMNTEAFF.

J is TRBJ2-3 and V is TRBV27, with TRBD2 as a possible D gene (5 bases). There are 15 residues in the CDR3. Trimming removed 6 bases from V and 4 bases from J, with 17 bases in between. The germline V gene encodes CDR1 MNHEY and CDR2 SMNVEV (reference sequence). CDR3 amino acids: CASRAWTPPSDTQYF. CDR3 nucleotide sequence: TGTGCCAGCAGGGCTTGGACTCCACCCTCAGATACGCAGTATTTT.

The rearrangement uses TRBV6-5 and TRBJ1-3, with TRBD1 as a possible D gene (5 bases). Germline CDR1 is MNHEY and CDR2 is SVGAGI. V was trimmed by 0 bases and J by 4 bases, leaving 13 bases between them. CDR3 length: 16 residues. The CDR3 DNA follows: TGTGCCAGCAGTTACTCACCAGGGTTGGAAGGAAACACCATATATTTT. This gives the protein CASSYSPGLEGNTIYF.

This chain links TRBV11-3 with TRBJ2-1; TRBD2 matches 11 bases. Per the germline V gene, CDR1 is SGHNT and CDR2 is YENEEA. The V segment lost 1 base and the J segment 4 bases; nucleotides outside the gene matches: 3. The CDR3 covers 16 residues. As DNA, the CDR3 is TGTGCCAGCAGCTTAGGGATAGCGGGGGGGTACAATGAGCAGTTCTTC. As protein: CASSLGIAGGYNEQFF.

J is TRBJ1-3 and V is TRBV15, with 7 positions matching TRBD1. CDR3 length: 18 amino acids. V lost 5 bases and J lost 0; bases outside the gene matches: 13. CDR1 is LNHNV, CDR2 YYDKDF, per germline (reference sequence). The CDR3 protein is CATSQGTASRISGNTIYF. In DNA, the CDR3 is TGTGCCACCAGCCAAGGGACAGCCTCGCGCATCTCTGGAAACACCATATATTTT.

The rearrangement uses TRBV5-6 and TRBJ2-3, with 9 bases fitting TRBD2. The CDR3 loop spans 15 amino acids. The J segment lost 4 bases and the V segment lost 2 bases, leaving 5 bases of the junction unmatched. The germline CDR1 and CDR2 sequences are SGHDT and YYEEEE. CDR3 sequence (DNA): TGTGCCAGCAGCTTTGCGGGGGGGCACGCAGATACGCAGTATTTT. This encodes CASSFAGGHADTQYF.

DNA for the CDR3: TGCGCCAGCGGCAGGGGGCGAGATACGCAGTATTTT. Its protein is CASGRGRDTQYF. The chain uses TRBV5-1 and TRBJ2-3; TRBD1 aligns across 8 bases. The germline CDR1 and CDR2 sequences are SGHRS and YFSETQ. This CDR3 has 12 amino acids. The V and J ends lost 7 bases and 5 bases, in that order; junction bases with no gene match: 3.

The chain has TRBV28 and TRBJ1-1; D is unclear. Deletions cut 2 bases from V and 8 bases from J, with 9 bases between. This CDR3 comprises 12 residues. Germline loops: CDR1 MDHEN, CDR2 SYDVKM. This chain's CDR3 is CASSLDVREAFF. The CDR3 DNA sequence: TGTGCCAGCAGTTTAGACGTCAGGGAAGCTTTCTTT.

This clone was found once. The rearrangement joins TRBV20-1 to TRBJ2-3, with TRBD2 identical over 9 bases. There are 15 residues in the CDR3. V shed 3 bases and J 0 bases; nucleotides not matched to a gene: 4. Germline V gives CDR1 DFQATT, CDR2 SNEGSKA (reference sequence). The CDR3 protein is CSASGRGGSTDTQYF. DNA of the CDR3: TGCAGTGCTAGTGGGCGGGGGGGGAGCACAGATACGCAGTATTTT.

The V and J genes are TRBV28 and TRBJ1-2; D is ambiguous. The germline V gene encodes CDR1 MDHEN and CDR2 SYDVKM. V dropped 7 bases and J dropped 1 base, with 16 bases sitting between them. The CDR3 is made up of 15 amino acids. The CDR3 is CASTAEAPVNYGYTF. The CDR3, as DNA: TGTGCCAGCACCGCCGAGGCGCCCGTTAACTATGGCTACACCTTC.

This clone was seen at least ten times. The chain recombines TRBV13 with TRBJ1-2; possibly TRBD1 for D (5 bases). Germline loops: CDR1 PRHDT, CDR2 FYEKMQ (reference sequence). Trimming removed 6 bases from V and 2 bases from J, with 10 bases in between. The CDR3 has 13 residues. CDR3 sequence: CASRAQGNYGYTF. For the CDR3, the DNA is TGTGCCAGCAGGGCCCAGGGAAACTATGGCTACACCTTC.

The rearrangement links TRBV9 to TRBJ1-1, with a possible D match to TRBD1 (6 bases). The CDR3 runs to 13 residues. In germline, CDR1 is SGDLS, CDR2 YYNGEE. V lost 5 bases, J lost 1 base, and 9 bases lay in between. The CDR3 DNA is TGTGCCAGCAGGGGACACACGAACACTGAAGCTTTCTTT. It translates to CASRGHTNTEAFF. Drawing the rest from reference TRBV9 and TRBJ1-1, the complete variable domain is DSGVTQTPKHLITATGQRVTLRCSPRSGDLSVYWYQQSLDQGLQFLIQYYNGEERAKGNILERFSAQQFPDLHSELNLSSLELGDSALYFCASRGHTNTEAFFGQGTRLTVV.

The V and J genes are TRBV28 and TRBJ1-5; the match to TRBD1 covers 9 bases. The CDR3 spans 16 residues. V shed 7 bases and J 3 bases; nucleotides not matched to a gene: 10. Germline V CDR1 and CDR2: MDHEN, SYDVKM. CDR3 protein: CASIWGTGYDNQPQHF. DNA for the CDR3: TGTGCCAGCATTTGGGGGACAGGGTACGACAATCAGCCCCAGCATTTT.

J is TRBJ1-4 and V is TRBV5-1; D unclear. Looked up from germline, CDR1 is SGHRS and CDR2 is YFSETQ. The length of the CDR3 is 14 residues. Trimming cost V 1 base and J 5 bases, with 9 bases left between them. This chain's CDR3 is CASSLNGINEKLFF. CDR3 coding DNA: TGCGCCAGCAGCTTGAACGGTATCAATGAAAAACTGTTTTTT.

This chain connects TRBV7-7 to TRBJ2-1; D is perhaps TRBD2 (6 bases). The CDR3 contains 15 residues. Germline V lookup: CDR1 SSHAT, CDR2 FNYEAQ (reference sequence). The V end was cut by 1 base, the J end by 1 base, with 8 bases between. The CDR3 nucleotides are TGTGCCAGCAGCTTAGGCCGGGGGTCCTACAATGAGCAGTTCTTC. Translation: CASSLGRGSYNEQFF.

The genes are TRBV3-1 (or the pseudogene TRBV3-2) and TRBJ1-3; no clear D gene. The germline V and J ends were trimmed by 4 bases and 0 bases, with 13 bases remaining between them. The CDR3 sequence is 16 residues long. Germline V gives CDR1 LGHDT, CDR2 YNNKEL (reference sequence). Written as DNA, the CDR3 is TGTGCCAGCAGCCCCGGAGCCGCTTACTCTGGAAACACCATATATTTT. It translates to CASSPGAAYSGNTIYF.

This clone was observed a single time. The V call is TRBV5-8, the J call TRBJ1-2; a possible D gene is TRBD1 (5 bases). This CDR3 is built from 15 residues. Between the trimmed V and J ends, which lost 1 base and 4 bases, there was a span of 14 bases. Germline loops: CDR1 SGHTS, CDR2 YDEGEE. This CDR3 is CASSLSGRLRYGYTF. The DNA for the CDR3 is TGTGCCAGCAGCTTGTCAGGGAGGCTCCGCTATGGCTACACCTTC.

J is TRBJ2-7 and V is TRBV5-1; possible D gene TRBD1, 5 bases. Per germline, CDR1 SGHRS and CDR2 YFSETQ. V lost 5 bases to trimming and J lost 7 bases, with 19 bases between them. This CDR3 is 14 amino acids long. The CDR3 DNA is TGCGCCAGCAGTGCAGGGCCTATCGTACGAGAGCAGTACTTC. This translates into CASSAGPIVREQYF. Combining the CDR3 with reference TRBV5-1 and TRBJ2-7 gives the whole variable domain KAGVTQTPRYLIKTRGQQVTLSCSPISGHRSVSWYQQTPGQGLQFLFEYFSETQRNKGNFPGRFSGRQFSNSRSEMNVSTLELGDSALYLCASSAGPIVREQYFGPGTRLTVT.

J is TRBJ1-1 and V is TRBV27; 7 nucleotides align to TRBD1. With V trimmed by 6 bases and J by 6 bases, 4 bases remained unmatched. The CDR3 totals 12 residues. Looked up from germline, CDR1 is MNHEY and CDR2 is SMNVEV (reference sequence). This chain's CDR3 is CASSRDSSEAFF. CDR3 bases: TGTGCCAGCAGCCGGGACAGCTCTGAAGCTTTCTTT.

The chain employs TRBV28 and TRBJ2-1; D unclear. Germline-derived CDR1 and CDR2 are MDHEN and SYDVKM. V was pared by 6 bases and J by 3 bases, with 15 bases between. The CDR3 spans 15 residues. CDR3 in DNA: TGTGCCAGCAGCTCGCGGCAGACGAGCTACAATGAGCAGTTCTTC. This encodes CASSSRQTSYNEQFF.

This sequence joins TRBV5-4 and TRBJ1-2; 8 positions match TRBD1. V shed 1 base, J shed 0 bases, and the junction held 8 bases outside the gene matches. The CDR3 is 17 residues long. Looked up from germline, CDR1 is SGHNT and CDR2 is YYREEE (reference sequence). CDR3 nucleotide sequence: TGTGCCAGCAGCTTGAGACAGGGGTCAGGGGCTAACTATGGCTACACCTTC. Protein: CASSLRQGSGANYGYTF.